The 17 T cell receptor beta chains below were found in one sample sequenced in a study of blood T cell repertoires in COVID-19. TCRdb's table, derived via immunoSEQ multiplex PCR, lists solely in-frame clones and lacks some. The profile shows approximately 260,000 clones, approximately 88% of them singletons. Sample: peripheral blood. The origin of the receptors is a woman aged 70-85 years with COVID-19, enrolled during active disease.

The sample holds a few counts of this clone. The chain is built from TRBV2 and TRBJ1-3; no definite D call. The CDR3 totals 14 residues. Germline V CDR1 and CDR2: SNHLY, FYNNEI. V was pared by 7 bases and J by 4 bases, with 14 bases between. In DNA, the CDR3 is TGTGCCAGCAACGGCAGGTCGATCGGAAACACCATATATTTT. It codes for CASNGRSIGNTIYF.

Notes on this clone: The same CDR3 can be traced to other DNA sequences in this sample. The chain has TRBV11-2 and TRBJ2-7; D possibly corresponds to TRBD1 (6 bases). In germline, CDR1 is SGHAT, CDR2 FQNNGV. This CDR3 spans 14 amino acids. Trimming left V 0 bases short and J 4 bases short, with 10 bases between. CDR3 in DNA: TGTGCCAGCAGCTTAGATCGAGGGGGTTACGAGCAGTACTTC. It translates to CASSLDRGGYEQYF.

The V call is TRBV25-1, the J call TRBJ2-7; 7 nucleotides agree with TRBD2. The CDR3 runs 16 residues. V was pared by 1 base and J by 3 bases, with 9 bases of the junction left unmatched. In germline, CDR1 is MGHDK, CDR2 SYGVNS. Here the CDR3 DNA reads TGTGCCAGCAGTGAATCGAGGGCTAGCGGCCTCTACGAGCAGTACTTC. It encodes CASSESRASGLYEQYF.

The chain couples TRBV28 to TRBJ1-5; 9 nucleotides line up with TRBD1. The CDR3 spans 16 residues. Unmatched junction bases numbered 9, after V lost 5 bases and J lost 4 bases. Germline V lookup: CDR1 MDHEN, CDR2 SYDVKM. CDR3 loop: CASSRTGAGFNQPQHF. The CDR3 DNA follows: TGTGCCAGCAGTCGGACAGGGGCCGGCTTTAATCAGCCCCAGCATTTT.

V usage is TRBV11-2 and J usage is TRBJ2-3, with 7 bases that match TRBD1. V shed 5 bases and J 4 bases; nucleotides not matched to a gene: 6. The CDR3 loop spans 14 amino acids. Per the germline V gene, CDR1 is SGHAT and CDR2 is FQNNGV. CDR3 residues: CASSLRQGADTQYF. As DNA, the CDR3 is TGTGCCAGCAGCCTGCGACAGGGCGCAGATACGCAGTATTTT.

This clone appeared a single time. The chain uses TRBV4-2 and TRBJ1-2; D is possibly TRBD1 (6 bases). The CDR3 runs to 16 residues. Germline loops: CDR1 LGHNA, CDR2 YNFKEQ. Trimming removed 2 bases from V and 0 bases from J, with 13 bases in between. The CDR3 DNA sequence: TGTGCCAGCAGCCAACCCGGGACAACAGCTAACTATGGCTACACCTTC. This translates into CASSQPGTTANYGYTF.

Regarding this clone: Other nucleotide sequences in the sample specify the same CDR3. The chain joins TRBV19 to TRBJ1-5; D not resolved. The germline CDR1 and CDR2 sequences are LNHDA and SQIVND (reference sequence). V lost 3 bases and J lost 2, with 5 bases in between. CDR3 length: 13 residues. The CDR3 sequence: CASSMGGNQPQHF. The CDR3 coding sequence is TGTGCCAGTAGTATGGGAGGCAATCAGCCCCAGCATTTT.

This chain connects TRBV15 to TRBJ1-2, with unresolved D. The CDR3 totals 13 residues. Trimming pared 5 bases from V and 1 base from J, leaving 8 bases between. Germline V gives CDR1 LNHNV, CDR2 YYDKDF (reference sequence). The CDR3: CATSPPGNYGYTF. The DNA of the CDR3 is TGTGCCACCAGCCCCCCCGGTAACTATGGCTACACCTTC.

The V gene is TRBV4-1, the J gene TRBJ1-6; possibly TRBD1 for D (5 bases). Deletions cut 0 bases from V and 7 bases from J, with 13 bases between. Germline V gene data show CDR1 as MGHRA and CDR2 as YSYEKL. CDR3 length: 16 residues. The CDR3 loop reads CASSQDWRTPNSPLHF. The CDR3 region has the DNA TGCGCCAGCAGCCAAGATTGGCGGACACCCAATTCACCCCTCCACTTT.

The chain links TRBV5-1 to TRBJ2-5; 9 bases line up with TRBD2. Germline V gene sequence: CDR1 SGHRS, CDR2 YFSETQ. CDR3 length equals 16 residues. J lost 1 base, V lost 0 bases, and 4 bases had no gene match. The CDR3 region has the DNA TGCGCCAGCAGCTTGGCGACTAGCGGAAGCCAAGAGACCCAGTACTTC. Protein sequence: CASSLATSGSQETQYF.

This chain links TRBV19 with TRBJ1-2; 10 bases align to TRBD1. Germline V gives CDR1 LNHDA, CDR2 SQIVND (reference sequence). The V and J ends lost 11 bases and 9 bases, in that order; junction bases with no gene match: 3. CDR3 length: 10 amino acids. Here the CDR3 DNA reads TGTGCCTGGGACAGGGGAAGCTACACCTTC. Protein sequence: CAWDRGSYTF.

This clone was counted between two and nine times. The rearrangement uses TRBV5-1 and TRBJ1-4, with a weak D call TRBD1 (6 bases). Per the germline V gene, CDR1 is SGHRS and CDR2 is YFSETQ. With 6 bases removed from V and 3 bases from J, the gap between germline ends came to 12 bases. The length of the CDR3 is 14 residues. The CDR3, as DNA: TGCGCCAGCACCACTGGACAGCCTAATGAAAAACTGTTTTTT. This codes for CASTTGQPNEKLFF.

This chain links TRBV6-2 or TRBV6-3 with TRBJ2-7, with D possibly matching TRBD1 (6 bases). The CDR3 has 14 residues. CDR1 is MNHEY and CDR2 is SVGEGT in the germline V gene. Trimming shortened V by 0 bases and J by 6 bases, and 12 bases separated the two germline ends. In DNA, the CDR3 is TGTGCCAGCAGTTACTCGGGGGCTAGATCCGAGCAGTACTTC. This sequence encodes CASSYSGARSEQYF.

CDR3 DNA sequence: TGTGCCAGCAGTTTATGGAGGGACAGGGCCCGGAACATTCAGTACTTC. As protein: CASSLWRDRARNIQYF. The chain employs TRBV28 and TRBJ2-4; 9 bases are shared with TRBD1. This CDR3 is built from 16 residues. The ends lost 0 bases at V and 7 bases at J; junction bases unmatched: 7. CDR1 and CDR2 from the germline V gene are MDHEN and SYDVKM.

The chain carries TRBV25-1 and TRBJ2-7; maybe TRBD1 (6 bases). Trimming stripped 3 bases from V and 2 bases from J, with 17 bases between. Germline CDR1 and CDR2: MGHDK and SYGVNS. The CDR3 runs to 16 residues. The CDR3 region is CASSDKQGSDAYEQYF. The CDR3 region has the DNA TGTGCCAGCAGTGACAAACAGGGATCAGATGCCTACGAGCAGTACTTC.

This chain joins TRBV7-9 and TRBJ2-2; D is perhaps TRBD2 (6 bases). Germline CDR1 and CDR2: SEHNR and FQNEAQ (reference sequence). V was clipped by 0 bases and J by 1 base, with 6 bases between them. This CDR3 comprises 15 residues. The CDR3 bases are TGTGCCAGCAGCTTAGCGGGACTGAACACCGGGGAGCTGTTTTTT. Translating it yields CASSLAGLNTGELFF. Full variable domain (outside the CDR3, taken from reference TRBV7-9 and TRBJ2-2): DTGVSQNPRHKITKRGQNVTFRCDPISEHNRLYWYRQTLGQGPEFLTYFQNEAQLEKSRLLSDRFSAERPKGSFSTLEIQRTEQGDSAMYLCASSLAGLNTGELFFGEGSRLTVL.

The rearrangement uses TRBV19 and TRBJ2-1; 10 bases match TRBD2. Looked up from germline, CDR1 is LNHDA and CDR2 is SQIVND (reference sequence). The CDR3 has 20 amino acids. V lost 7 bases and J lost 8; bases outside the gene matches: 26. This CDR3 is CASTRLGRITSGTLVYEQFF. DNA for the CDR3: TGTGCCAGTACTCGGCTGGGTAGAATCACTAGCGGGACTTTAGTCTATGAGCAGTTCTTC.